One sample yielded the 24 T cell receptor beta chains listed below, sequenced in a study of shared clonotypes between healthy human individuals. Sequenced by immunoSEQ multiplex PCR; TCRdb stores in-frame clones only, minus some. The sample has around 700,000 clones, around four fifths seen once. Sequencing was done on a sample of memory CD4+ T cells sorted from blood. The subset: CD45RA-negative fraction. All receptors derive from a woman aged 25 to 39 in good health.

The chain uses TRBV12-2 and TRBJ2-1; the table's D call of TRBD2 was not tested on the DNA. TRBV12-2 is recorded as a pseudogene. The CDR3 has 17 residues. The CDR3 DNA is TGTGCAAGTCGCTTTCCTTCACTAGCGAAAACCTACAATGAGCAGTTCTTC. It yields the protein CASRFPSLAKTYNEQFF.

This clone was seen a handful of times. This chain uses TRBV4-1 with TRBJ2-4; the D gene is possibly TRBD2 (7 bases). Germline V gene lookup returns CDR1 MGHRA and CDR2 YSYEKL. Trimming took off 2 bases at V and 7 bases at J, with 24 bases between the two ends. CDR3 length equals 18 residues. DNA of the CDR3: TGCGCCAGCAGCCAAAACCTGCGGGGGCAGAACTACCTTAACATTCAGTACTTC. This translates into CASSQNLRGQNYLNIQYF.

This clone appeared a single time. The chain combines TRBV28 with TRBJ2-1; the D gene is possibly TRBD2 (5 bases). CDR3 length: 17 amino acids. From germline, CDR1 is MDHEN and CDR2 SYDVKM. V was pared by 5 bases and J by 6 bases, with 23 bases between. The CDR3 region is CASSASLARKLANEQFF. In DNA, the CDR3 is TGTGCCAGCAGTGCTAGCCTGGCCAGAAAGCTGGCCAATGAGCAGTTCTTC.

The rearrangement links TRBV7-9 to TRBJ2-1, with 10 bases fitting TRBD2. Germline loops: CDR1 SEHNR, CDR2 FQNEAQ (reference sequence). V was clipped by 5 bases and J by 4 bases; unmatched bases: 11. This CDR3 comprises 17 residues. CDR3: CASSQLWTSGTYNEQFF. In DNA, the CDR3 is TGTGCCAGCAGCCAACTATGGACTAGCGGAACTTACAATGAGCAGTTCTTC.

This chain links TRBV7-9 with TRBJ1-5, with 9 bases lining up with TRBD1. Germline V gene lookup returns CDR1 SEHNR and CDR2 FQNEAQ (reference sequence). The V segment lost 0 bases and the J segment 3 bases; nucleotides outside the gene matches: 9. The CDR3 extends over 18 amino acids. This CDR3 reads CASSLARPGTGINQPQHF. CDR3 nucleotides: TGTGCCAGCAGCTTAGCCCGTCCCGGGACAGGGATCAATCAGCCCCAGCATTTT.

The J gene is TRBJ1-6, the V gene TRBV10-3; D gene unclear. Trimming cost V 7 bases and J 7 bases, with 14 bases left between them. The CDR3 runs to 14 residues. In germline, CDR1 is ENHRY, CDR2 SYGVKD. In DNA form, the CDR3 reads TGTGCCATCAAGGCCCTACGTGAGAATTCACCCCTCCACTTT. It translates to CAIKALRENSPLHF.

CDR3 amino acids: CASTSDTQYF. CDR3 nucleotides: TGTGCCAGCACCTCTGATACGCAGTATTTT. The chain has TRBV25-1 and TRBJ2-3, with D hard to call. V lost 7 bases and J 6 bases, leaving 5 bases between the germline ends. The CDR3 is 10 amino acids. The germline V gene has CDR1 MGHDK and CDR2 SYGVNS.

The chain combines TRBV19 with TRBJ1-5; D is unclear. Germline CDR1 LNHDA, CDR2 SQIVND (reference sequence). Trimming left V 2 bases short and J 1 base short, with 6 bases between. The CDR3 loop spans 14 amino acids. The CDR3 DNA reads as TGTGCCAGTAGTATATCAGTCAGCAATCAGCCCCAGCATTTT. Residues: CASSISVSNQPQHF.

Here the CDR3 DNA reads TGTGCCAGCAGCTTGGAGGGTGGGTTATGGTCAGATACGCAGTATTTT. Encoded protein: CASSLEGGLWSDTQYF. This chain uses TRBV5-4 with TRBJ2-3; no clear D gene. The V and J ends lost 0 bases and 4 bases respectively, with 15 bases between them. Germline CDR1 reads SGHNT; CDR2 reads YYREEE (reference sequence). CDR3 length: 16 residues.

The chain combines TRBV19 with TRBJ1-4; D is possibly TRBD1 (6 bases). The CDR3 covers 17 residues. Trimming took off 4 bases at V and 0 bases at J, with 15 bases between the two ends. CDR1 is LNHDA, CDR2 SQIVND, per germline (reference sequence). The CDR3 region has the DNA TGTGCCAGTAGTACAAGGACAGCAGGACCAACTAATGAAAAACTGTTTTTT. Residues: CASSTRTAGPTNEKLFF.

The chain uses TRBV5-1 and TRBJ2-5; 7 bases agree with TRBD1. V was pared by 3 bases and J by 7 bases, with 6 bases of the junction left unmatched. The V gene's germline CDR1 is SGHRS and CDR2 YFSETQ. The CDR3 covers 13 residues. CDR3 coding DNA: TGCGCCAGCAGCTCCACAGGGGACCGGACCCAGTACTTC. This encodes CASSSTGDRTQYF.

The CDR3 region has the DNA TGTGCCAGCAGGCAGGCGGCCTACAATGAGCAGTTCTTC. Translating gives CASRQAAYNEQFF. This chain joins TRBV6-6 and TRBJ2-1; D remains unclear. CDR1 and CDR2 (germline): MNHNY, SVGAGI (reference sequence). The CDR3 loop spans 13 amino acids. Trimming removed 6 bases from V and 2 bases from J, with 8 bases in between.

The chain combines TRBV7-8 with TRBJ2-1; 14 nucleotides line up with TRBD2. Per the germline V gene, CDR1 is SGHVS and CDR2 is FQNEAQ. CDR3 size: 14 residues. Germline trimming cut 5 bases from V and 10 bases from J; bases unmatched to any gene: 4. The CDR3 DNA follows: TGTGCCAGCAGCCCGGGACTAGCGGGGGTGGAGCAGTTCTTC. This gives the protein CASSPGLAGVEQFF.

The chain links TRBV7-6 to TRBJ1-3; 8 positions match TRBD1. CDR3 length: 16 residues. With V trimmed by 8 bases and J by 7 bases, 16 bases remained unmatched. The germline V gene has CDR1 SGHVS and CDR2 FNYEAQ. CDR3 loop: CASGAAGQGRGNTIYF. The CDR3 bases are TGTGCCAGCGGCGCTGCAGGACAGGGCAGAGGGAACACCATATATTTT.

The J gene is TRBJ2-2, the V gene TRBV5-6; the match to TRBD2 covers 7 bases. Germline lookup yields CDR1 SGHDT and CDR2 YYEEEE. Trimming removed 2 bases from V and 4 bases from J; junction bases left unmatched: 5. The CDR3 contains 15 residues. The CDR3 here is CASSFGLVGTGELFF. CDR3 sequence (DNA): TGTGCCAGCAGCTTTGGACTAGTGGGCACCGGGGAGCTGTTTTTT.

This clone was found a few times. The rearrangement uses TRBV11-2 and TRBJ2-3; D is perhaps TRBD1 or TRBD2 (7 bases each). CDR1 and CDR2 from the germline V gene are SGHAT and FQNNGV. The CDR3 runs to 13 residues. V was cut by 3 bases and J by 8 bases, with 12 bases left in between. CDR3 sequence (DNA): TGTGCCAGCAGCTTCAGGGGGGGAAGTACGCAGTATTTT. Protein sequence: CASSFRGGSTQYF.

This rearrangement joins TRBV7-2 to TRBJ2-1, with D maybe TRBD2 (5 bases). The CDR3 covers 17 residues. Germline CDR1 is SGHTA and CDR2 is FQGNSA. V was shortened by 4 bases and J by 4 bases, with 20 bases between the two germline ends. The CDR3: CASSSLGTRGTYNEQFF. The DNA of the CDR3 is TGTGCCAGCAGCTCCCTAGGCACCCGGGGAACTTACAATGAGCAGTTCTTC.

This clone has just a few counts. The V gene is TRBV2, the J gene TRBJ1-1; 7 bases align to TRBD1. Per germline, CDR1 SNHLY and CDR2 FYNNEI. The V gene end was trimmed by 11 bases and the J gene end by 0 bases; junction bases not matched to a gene: 6. The CDR3 sequence is 13 residues long. CDR3 region: CAFRQGMNTEAFF. The DNA for the CDR3 is TGTGCCTTTAGACAGGGCATGAACACTGAAGCTTTCTTT.

This clone came up many times. The CDR3 bases are TGCAGCGCCGGAAAGGGTTATGGCTACACCTTC. Protein product: CSAGKGYGYTF. V usage is TRBV29-1 and J usage is TRBJ1-2; D is ambiguous. Germline V gives CDR1 SQVTM, CDR2 ANQGSEA. This CDR3 is built from 11 residues. Trimming took off 7 bases at V and 5 bases at J, with 11 bases between the two ends.

The V call is TRBV7-9, the J call TRBJ2-5, with 10 bases that match TRBD2. This CDR3 has 16 amino acids. V lost 5 bases, J lost 0 bases, and 6 bases stayed unmatched. Per the germline V gene, CDR1 is SEHNR and CDR2 is FQNEAQ (reference sequence). The CDR3 here is CASSAGTSAYQETQYF. In nucleotides, the CDR3 is TGTGCCAGCAGCGCCGGGACTAGCGCCTACCAAGAGACCCAGTACTTC.

The V and J genes are TRBV7-8 and TRBJ2-5, with D unclear. Trimming pared 1 base from V and 6 bases from J, leaving 6 bases between. From germline, CDR1 is SGHVS and CDR2 FQNEAQ. The CDR3 covers 12 residues. Here the CDR3 DNA reads TGTGCCAGCAGCTTAGGATCGAAGACCCAGTACTTC. It yields the protein CASSLGSKTQYF. Drawing the rest from reference TRBV7-8 and TRBJ2-5, the complete variable domain is GAGVSQSPRYKVAKRGQDVALRCDPISGHVSLFWYQQALGQGPEFLTYFQNEAQLDKSGLPSDRFFAERPEGSVSTLKIQRTQQEDSAVYLCASSLGSKTQYFGPGTRLLVL.

The rearrangement links TRBV29-1 to TRBJ2-3, with D tentatively TRBD1 (5 bases). Trimming removed 5 bases from V and 5 bases from J, with 17 bases in between. Germline CDR1 reads SQVTM; CDR2 reads ANQGSEA. CDR3 length: 14 amino acids. DNA of the CDR3: TGCAGCGTTCGGCAGGGATATCGGGTAGATACGCAGTATTTT. As protein: CSVRQGYRVDTQYF.

This clone was counted a single time. This chain joins TRBV6-6 and TRBJ2-5, with 7 bases lining up with TRBD2. V shed 6 bases and J 5 bases; nucleotides not matched to a gene: 15. Germline V lookup: CDR1 MNHNY, CDR2 SVGAGI (reference sequence). The CDR3 runs 16 residues. CDR3 DNA: TGTGCCAGCAGCCCTTCCTCTAAGCGAGCGGGGGAGACCCAGTACTTC. Its translation is CASSPSSKRAGETQYF.

The chain employs TRBV7-7 and TRBJ2-1; 13 positions match TRBD2. The J segment lost 6 bases and the V segment lost 5 bases, leaving 4 bases of the junction unmatched. Germline V lookup: CDR1 SSHAT, CDR2 FNYEAQ (reference sequence). This CDR3 is built from 15 residues. CDR3 DNA sequence: TGTGCCAGCAGCCGGGGGACTAGCGGGACCAATGAGCAGTTCTTC. Translating gives CASSRGTSGTNEQFF.